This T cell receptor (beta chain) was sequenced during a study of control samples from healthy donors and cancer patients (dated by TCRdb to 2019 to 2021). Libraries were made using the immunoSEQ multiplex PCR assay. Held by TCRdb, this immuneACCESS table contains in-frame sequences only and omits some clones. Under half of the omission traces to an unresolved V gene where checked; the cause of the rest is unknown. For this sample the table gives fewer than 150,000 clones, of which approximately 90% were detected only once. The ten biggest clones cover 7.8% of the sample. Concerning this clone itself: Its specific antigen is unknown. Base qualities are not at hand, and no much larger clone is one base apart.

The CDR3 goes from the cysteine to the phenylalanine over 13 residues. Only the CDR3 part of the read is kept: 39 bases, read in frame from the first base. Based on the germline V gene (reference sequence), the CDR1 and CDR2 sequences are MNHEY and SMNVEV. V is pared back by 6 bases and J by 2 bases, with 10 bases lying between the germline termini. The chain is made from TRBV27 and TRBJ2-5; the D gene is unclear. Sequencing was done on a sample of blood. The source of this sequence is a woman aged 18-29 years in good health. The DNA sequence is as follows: TGTGCCAGCAGGTCAGGAGATCAAGAGACCCAGTACTTC. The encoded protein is CASRSGDQETQYF.